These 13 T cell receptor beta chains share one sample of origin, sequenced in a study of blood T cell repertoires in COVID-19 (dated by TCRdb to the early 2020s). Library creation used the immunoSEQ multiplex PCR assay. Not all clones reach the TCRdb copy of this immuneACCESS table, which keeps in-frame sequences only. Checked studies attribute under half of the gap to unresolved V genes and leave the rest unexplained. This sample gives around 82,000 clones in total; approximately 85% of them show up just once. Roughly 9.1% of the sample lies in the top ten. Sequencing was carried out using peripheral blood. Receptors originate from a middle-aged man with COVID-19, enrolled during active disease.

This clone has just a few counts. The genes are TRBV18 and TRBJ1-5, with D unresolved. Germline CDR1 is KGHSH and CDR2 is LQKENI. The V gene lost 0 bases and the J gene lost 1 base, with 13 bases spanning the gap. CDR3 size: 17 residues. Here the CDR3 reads CASSPPSLDRSNQPQHF. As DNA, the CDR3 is TGTGCCAGCTCACCACCTAGCCTAGACCGGAGCAATCAGCCCCAGCATTTT. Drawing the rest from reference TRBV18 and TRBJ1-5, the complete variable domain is NAGVMQNPRHLVRRRGQEARLRCSPMKGHSHVYWYRQLPEEGLKFMVYLQKENIIDESGMPKERFSAEFPKEGPSILRIQQVVRGDSAAYFCASSPPSLDRSNQPQHFGDGTRLSIL.

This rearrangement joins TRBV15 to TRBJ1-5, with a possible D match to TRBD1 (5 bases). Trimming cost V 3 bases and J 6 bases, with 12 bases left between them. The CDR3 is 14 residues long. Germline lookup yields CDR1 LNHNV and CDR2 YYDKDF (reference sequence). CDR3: CATSRDIQGQPQHF. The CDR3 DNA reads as TGTGCCACCAGCAGGGACATTCAGGGTCAGCCCCAGCATTTT. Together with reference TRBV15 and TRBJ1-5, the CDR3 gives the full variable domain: DAMVIQNPRYQVTQFGKPVTLSCSQTLNHNVMYWYQQKSSQAPKLLFHYYDKDFNNEADTPDNFQSRRPNTSFCFLDIRSPGLGDTAMYLCATSRDIQGQPQHFGDGTRLSIL.

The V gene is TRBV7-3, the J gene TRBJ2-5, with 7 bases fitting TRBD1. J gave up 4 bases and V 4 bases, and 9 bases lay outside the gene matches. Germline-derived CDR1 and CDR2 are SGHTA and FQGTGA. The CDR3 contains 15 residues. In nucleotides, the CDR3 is TGTGCCAGCAGCTCCACCTCGACAGGGCCAGAGACCCAGTACTTC. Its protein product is CASSSTSTGPETQYF.

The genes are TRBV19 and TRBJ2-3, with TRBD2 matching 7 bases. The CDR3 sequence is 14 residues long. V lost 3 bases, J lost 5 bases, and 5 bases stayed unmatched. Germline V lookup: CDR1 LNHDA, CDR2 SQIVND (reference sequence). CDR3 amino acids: CASSMGGDEDTQYF. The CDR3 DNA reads TGTGCCAGTAGTATGGGAGGGGACGAAGATACGCAGTATTTT.

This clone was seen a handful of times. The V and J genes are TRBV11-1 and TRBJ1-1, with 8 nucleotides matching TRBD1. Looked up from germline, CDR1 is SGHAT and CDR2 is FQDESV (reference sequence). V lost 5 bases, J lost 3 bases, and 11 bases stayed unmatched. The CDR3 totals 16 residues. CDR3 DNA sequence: TGTGCCAGCAGCAGCGCGCAGGGGGCCGGGGACACTGAAGCTTTCTTT. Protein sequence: CASSSAQGAGDTEAFF.

CDR3 loop: CASSPHSDRGHKGYTF. For the CDR3, the DNA is TGTGCCAGCAGCCCGCACTCAGACAGGGGGCATAAGGGCTACACCTTC. The chain employs TRBV7-9 and TRBJ1-2, with 10 bases fitting TRBD1. There are 16 residues in the CDR3. Unmatched junction bases numbered 14, after V lost 5 bases and J lost 8 bases. The V gene's germline CDR1 is SEHNR and CDR2 FQNEAQ (reference sequence).

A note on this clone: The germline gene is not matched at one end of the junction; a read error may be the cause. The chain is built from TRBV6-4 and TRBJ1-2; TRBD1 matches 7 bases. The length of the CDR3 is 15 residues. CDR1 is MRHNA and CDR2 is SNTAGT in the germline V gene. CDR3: CASSDSFPPSRGFYF. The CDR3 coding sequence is TGTGCCAGCAGTGACTCGTTTCCCCCATCCAGGGGGTTTTACTTC.

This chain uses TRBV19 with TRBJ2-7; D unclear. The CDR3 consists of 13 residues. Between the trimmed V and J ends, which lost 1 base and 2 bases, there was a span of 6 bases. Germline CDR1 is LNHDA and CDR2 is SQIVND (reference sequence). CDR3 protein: CASSIALTYEQYF. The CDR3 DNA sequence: TGTGCCAGTAGTATAGCTCTTACCTACGAGCAGTACTTC.

The CDR3, as DNA: TGTGCCAGCACCTCTACAGGGGGACTCCGCCAAGAGACCCAGTACTTC. Amino acid sequence: CASTSTGGLRQETQYF. The chain has TRBV27 and TRBJ2-5; 8 bases fit TRBD1. Germline V lookup: CDR1 MNHEY, CDR2 SMNVEV (reference sequence). The CDR3 loop spans 16 amino acids. The trim removed 7 bases at V and 1 base at J, leaving 11 bases unmatched.

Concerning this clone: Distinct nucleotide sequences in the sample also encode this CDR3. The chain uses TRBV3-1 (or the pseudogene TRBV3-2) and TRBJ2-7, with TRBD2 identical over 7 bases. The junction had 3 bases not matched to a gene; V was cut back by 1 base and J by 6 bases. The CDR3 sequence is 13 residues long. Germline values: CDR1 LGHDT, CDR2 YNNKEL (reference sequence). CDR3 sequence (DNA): TGTGCCAGCAGCCAAGGACTAGCTGGCGAGCAGTACTTC. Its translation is CASSQGLAGEQYF.

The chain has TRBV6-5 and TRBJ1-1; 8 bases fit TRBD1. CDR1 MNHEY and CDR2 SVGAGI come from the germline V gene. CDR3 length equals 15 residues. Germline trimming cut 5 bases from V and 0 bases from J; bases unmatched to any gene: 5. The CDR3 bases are TGTGCCAGCAGTAAGACAGGGGTCATGAACACTGAAGCTTTCTTT. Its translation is CASSKTGVMNTEAFF.

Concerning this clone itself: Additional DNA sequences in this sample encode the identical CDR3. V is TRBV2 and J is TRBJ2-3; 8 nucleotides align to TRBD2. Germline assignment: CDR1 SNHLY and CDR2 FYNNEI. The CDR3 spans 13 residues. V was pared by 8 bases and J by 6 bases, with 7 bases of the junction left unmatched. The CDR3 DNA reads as TGTGCCAGCTCTTTGGGCGGGAGGGATACGCAGTATTTT. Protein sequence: CASSLGGRDTQYF.

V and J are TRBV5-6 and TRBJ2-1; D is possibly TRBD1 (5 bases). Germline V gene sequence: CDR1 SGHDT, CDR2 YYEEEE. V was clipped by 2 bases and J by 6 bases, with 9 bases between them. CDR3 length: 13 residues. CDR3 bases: TGTGCCAGCAGCTTTCCAGGGCGCAATGAGCAGTTCTTC. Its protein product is CASSFPGRNEQFF.